Each of the 10 T cell receptor beta chains below was sequenced from the same sample in a study of T cell repertoires in cytomegalovirus infection. Their antigens are not known. One entry per CDR3 protein, called by TCRdb with MiXCR from the reads. In the table there are fewer than 850,000 distinct CDR3 sequences, 25% to 35% of which are singletons. The sequenced sample was cultured CD8+ T cells from PBMCs, obtained from culture after CMV antigen stimulation. The receptors derive from a human donor in good health (CMV status not recorded). Some clones in this sample may be carry-over from other donors' samples.

The rearrangement joins TRBV6-1 to TRBJ1-2, with D possibly matching TRBD1 (6 bases). CDR1 is MNHNS and CDR2 is SASEGT in the germline V gene. V was pared by 5 bases and J by 3 bases, with 16 bases between. This CDR3 has 15 residues. This CDR3 reads CASSYGGGADYGYTF. The CDR3 nucleotides are TGTGCCAGCAGTTATGGTGGGGGCGCGGACTATGGCTACACCTTC.

This clonotype was observed many times. The chain joins TRBV7-2 to TRBJ2-3; TRBD2 matches 8 bases. V shed 5 bases and J 2 bases; nucleotides not matched to a gene: 3. CDR3 length equals 14 residues. CDR1 and CDR2 from the germline V gene are SGHTA and FQGNSA. The chain's CDR3 is CASSRSGDTDTQYF. CDR3 sequence (DNA): TGTGCCAGCAGCCGTAGCGGGGACACAGATACGCAGTATTTT.

This clonotype was seen only a few times. The DNA of the CDR3 is TGTGCCAGCAGCTTACACAGGGGCGATGGCAATCAGCCCCAGCATTTT. It yields the protein CASSLHRGDGNQPQHF. The chain carries TRBV7-9 and TRBJ1-5; 7 nucleotides align to TRBD1. The CDR3 is made up of 16 amino acids. The germline V gene encodes CDR1 SEHNR and CDR2 FQNEAQ (reference sequence). The junction had 6 bases not matched to a gene; V was cut back by 2 bases and J by 2 bases.

This clonotype was counted many times. The chain employs TRBV7-2 and TRBJ1-1; D unresolved. CDR1 and CDR2 (germline): SGHTA, FQGNSA. The length of the CDR3 is 13 residues. Trimming left V 6 bases short and J 1 base short, with 9 bases between. The DNA for the CDR3 is TGTGCCAGCAGTAAATGGGGGAACACTGAAGCTTTCTTT. Protein product: CASSKWGNTEAFF.

This chain connects TRBV6-2 or TRBV6-3 to TRBJ2-2, with a weak D call TRBD1 (6 bases). CDR1 and CDR2 (germline): MNHEY, SVGEGT. This CDR3 is 12 amino acids long. Trimming removed 9 bases from V and 4 bases from J, with 9 bases in between. Here the CDR3 DNA reads TGTGCCAGTCAGGGGCTCACCGGGGAGCTGTTTTTT. It yields the protein CASQGLTGELFF.

The V call is TRBV6-5, the J call TRBJ1-5, with D maybe TRBD1 (5 bases). The CDR3 has 14 residues. V was trimmed by 2 bases and J by 5 bases, leaving 10 bases between them. The germline V gene encodes CDR1 MNHEY and CDR2 SVGAGI. The CDR3 bases are TGTGCCAGCAGTTACCAGGGTATCGATCAGCCCCAGCATTTT. Its protein is CASSYQGIDQPQHF.

The V and J genes are TRBV6-5 and TRBJ2-2, with 7 bases that match TRBD1. V lost 2 bases and J lost 3; bases outside the gene matches: 6. The CDR3 has 16 residues. Per the germline V gene, CDR1 is MNHEY and CDR2 is SVGAGI. Written as DNA, the CDR3 is TGTGCCAGCAGTTACGGCACAGGGGTATACACCGGGGAGCTGTTTTTT. The encoded protein is CASSYGTGVYTGELFF.

The J gene is TRBJ1-5, the V gene TRBV2; TRBD1 might be the D (6 bases). Trimming removed 7 bases at V and 6 bases at J, with 19 bases between. The CDR3 length is 15 residues. Germline-derived CDR1 and CDR2 are SNHLY and FYNNEI. The CDR3 nucleotides are TGTGCCAGCACCTTAAGCGATGGGGGCAGTCAGCCCCAGCATTTT. Translating gives CASTLSDGGSQPQHF.

This clonotype was recorded a few times. This chain links TRBV2 with TRBJ1-1; D is ambiguous. The ends were cut back, 11 bases at V and 0 bases at J, with 13 bases in the middle. From germline, CDR1 is SNHLY and CDR2 FYNNEI. CDR3 size: 13 residues. CDR3 nucleotides: TGTGCCCTATCGACCGAGATGAACACTGAAGCTTTCTTT. Translating gives CALSTEMNTEAFF.

This clonotype has only a few counts. The chain combines TRBV19 with TRBJ1-1; no definite D call. V was clipped by 4 bases and J by 1 base, with 10 bases between them. This CDR3 is built from 14 residues. Germline CDR1 and CDR2: LNHDA and SQIVND (reference sequence). The CDR3 loop is CASSTSGENTEAFF. CDR3 nucleotides: TGTGCCAGTAGTACCTCGGGAGAGAACACTGAAGCTTTCTTT.